This TCR beta chain was sequenced during a study of control samples from healthy donors and cancer patients. Germline V gene data show CDR1 as SGHRS and CDR2 as YFSETQ. The CDR3 runs 14 residues. Germline trimming cut 3 bases from V and 5 bases from J; bases unmatched to any gene: 7. Sequencing used immunoSEQ multiplex PCR; TCRdb keeps in-frame clones, though not all of them. The sample records more than 35,000 clones, about 94% being singletons. The sequencing input was blood. This sequence joins TRBV5-1 and TRBJ2-7, with 8 bases lining up with TRBD2. The sequence was obtained from a man aged 55 to 70 in good health. CDR3 protein: CASSSATSDHEQYF. CDR3 nucleotides: TGCGCCAGCAGCTCAGCGACTAGCGATCACGAGCAGTACTTC.